This is a list of T cell receptor beta chains from one sample in a study of blood T cell repertoires in COVID-19. Only in-frame clones appear in the TCRdb table, and some are missing; sequencing was by immunoSEQ multiplex PCR. The sample has about 380,000 clones, around 90% seen once. The sequenced material came from peripheral blood. These receptors were collected from a man aged 18 to 29 with active or convalescent COVID-19. Both conserved end residues are part of each CDR3. Each record gives: V gene, D gene, CDR3 protein. The D gene is left open where the match is weak.

TRBV14,NA,CASSQVSNTEAFF
TRBV20-1,NA,CSASPGNSGNTIYF
TRBV20-1,NA,CSEDRNTEAFF
TRBV7-9,NA,CASSFPYGTYNEQFF
TRBV7-9,TRBD2,CASSTRTSGGAIDTQYF
TRBV11-1,TRBD1,CASRDRVSFTEAFF
TRBV6-5,NA,CASSYTQGSLRETQYF
TRBV6-5,NA,CASSWRTDFYEQYF
TRBV19,TRBD1,CASEWDSLNQPQHF
TRBV25-1,NA,CASSEGGRRDTEAFF
TRBV6-5,NA,CASSYYKNTEAFF
TRBV24-1,NA,CATSDDRGNQPQHF
TRBV29-1,NA,CSVALTGITEAFF
TRBV6-5,TRBD1,CASSSDRGVSWPQHF
TRBV4-1,NA,CASSQYQRASLQETQYF
TRBV25-1,NA,CASSSLQGNPYNEQFF
TRBV7-9,NA,CAIPGNLREWDYGYTF
TRBV4-3,NA,CASSQGASLREQFF
TRBV4-2,TRBD2,CASSQEASGGANEQFF
TRBV7-6,NA,CASSSSGPDEQYF
TRBV27,NA,CASTSLGAISYEQYF
TRBV20-1,NA,CSASLGVNYGYTF
TRBV5-1,NA,CASSLDSFNEKLFF
TRBV5-4,NA,CASSLPSREFSEAFF
TRBV6-2/TRBV6-3,NA,CASSSTSTDTQYF
TRBV27,TRBD2,CASSPSGRALGYEQYF
TRBV14,NA,CASSQLGAHSGNTIYF
TRBV27,TRBD2,CASSLVGGTRGYNEQFF
TRBV2,TRBD1,CASSRQGTFGYTF
TRBV7-2,TRBD1,CASSTRQGSNQPQHF
TRBV18,NA,CASSPPRGAGLARETQYF
TRBV18,NA,CASSPPSSPGRTYEQYF
TRBV6-2/TRBV6-3,NA,CASTPADTGELFF
TRBV12-3/TRBV12-4,NA,CASSPDFYEQYF